This is a list of T cell receptor beta chains from one sample in a study of shared clonotypes between healthy human individuals. Some clones are missing from TCRdb's copy, which holds only in-frame ones; the method was immunoSEQ multiplex PCR. The data contain approximately 510,000 clones, 79% of them singletons. The specimen sequenced was PBMCs. All receptors come from a woman aged 40 to 55 in good health. Some clones in this sample may be carry-over from other donors' samples. Each CDR3 is given with its conserved first and last residue. Each record gives: V gene, CDR3 protein.

V: TRBV29-1; CDR3: CSVQGGYGYTF
V: TRBV2; CDR3: CASSEMGRNYGYTF
V: TRBV2; CDR3: CASSAVQKQETQYF
V: TRBV7-2; CDR3: CASSSPNWDEQFF
V: TRBV29-1; CDR3: CSISHGTHRTYEQYF
V: TRBV6-1; CDR3: CASSEASTGGWYGYTF
V: TRBV28; CDR3: CASSTRLAGPDTQYF
V: TRBV11-2; CDR3: CASSLEPMVAGETQYF
V: TRBV29-1; CDR3: CSVGGGRAGETQYF
V: TRBV25-1; CDR3: CASSPGVREQYF
V: TRBV19; CDR3: CASSIATGRSGNTIYF
V: TRBV5-6; CDR3: CASSTSRQGNQPQHF
V: TRBV5-1; CDR3: CASSLLGTSGRGSNNEQFF
V: TRBV10-3; CDR3: CAISEEYTAYGYTF
V: TRBV29-1; CDR3: CSVDSSGGGTHEQYF
V: TRBV6-5; CDR3: CASSYSRDPVGEKLFF
V: TRBV7-9; CDR3: CASSISAQETQYF
V: TRBV25-1; CDR3: CASSPDRANEQFF
V: TRBV4-1; CDR3: CASSQDTRGSYEQYF
V: TRBV18; CDR3: CASSPFGSYEQYF
V: TRBV29-1; CDR3: CSVATSGSREQYF
V: TRBV30; CDR3: CASARDRGTGELFF